This record concerns one T cell receptor (beta chain) sequence. This CDR3 comprises 16 residues. The V segment lost 1 base and the J segment 3 bases; nucleotides outside the gene matches: 6. CDR1 and CDR2 (germline): MNHEY, SVGEGT. The sample is drawn from a study of blood T cell repertoires in COVID-19. Profiled with immunoSEQ multiplex PCR; TCRdb holds only in-frame clones, not every one. The sample lists fewer than 200,000 clones, over 75% seen once, with about 5.7% in the top ten. The chain recombines TRBV6-2 or TRBV6-3 with TRBJ2-5, with 9 bases lining up with TRBD1. The sample taken for sequencing was PBMCs or T cells enriched from blood (not recorded which). The source of this sequence is a middle-aged woman with acute COVID-19. CDR3: CASSYLPGTGKETQYF. The CDR3, as DNA: TGTGCCAGCAGTTACTTACCCGGGACAGGGAAAGAGACCCAGTACTTC.